This TCR beta chain was obtained from a study of tumor and adjacent non-tumor tissue in lung cancer. Study information: The cohort had about a dozen adenocarcinoma, 2 squamous cell and 1 small cell patients. Findings of the study overall: Tumor tissue had significantly higher TCR diversity than normal lung. Normal lung showed higher cumulative top 100 clone frequency than tumor.

The V end was cut by 4 bases, the J end by 5 bases, with 8 bases between. This CDR3 has 12 residues. Germline-derived CDR1 and CDR2 are MNHEY and SVGEGT. Three rounds of nested PCR, following a modified ARM-PCR protocol, produced the TCRbeta library. TCRdb analysed the multiplex PCR reads with MiXCR anew, one entry per CDR3 protein. The data hold 60,000 or so distinct CDR3 sequences, with roughly 57% observed a single time. The template was RNA from unsorted bulk tissue. Distant lung tissue was collected more than 3 cm away from the tumor edge. For this clonotype: What it binds is unknown. It may be a read error: a sequence one base away is much more abundant.

The sequence derives from a man in his 70s with non-small cell lung cancer. This sequence joins TRBV6-2 or TRBV6-3 and TRBJ2-5, with D hard to call. Sequenced sample: distant non-tumor lung tissue. The CDR3 region is CASSLRYETQYF. The DNA for the CDR3 is TGTGCCAGCAGTTTGAGGTACGAGACCCAGTACTTC.